This T cell receptor (beta chain) stems from a study of identifying expanded T cells in peripheral blood. Comment on this clone: Its antigen is not identified.

Collection occurred without any documented infections or immune events in donors. The CDR3 totals 15 residues. V dropped 4 bases and J dropped 8; count of bases not matched to a gene: 9. Germline CDR1 reads SGHAT; CDR2 reads FQNNGV. Broader study findings: Variance in clone template counts between approximately 2-week samples significantly increased with total template count across all healthy donors. About 1.2 clones differed between technical replicates, versus approximately 16 and 20 over time.

TCRdb's copy holds only in-frame clones and misses some; the assay was immunoSEQ multiplex PCR. Here the sample spans roughly 100,000 clones, 88% being singletons. This TCR came from a person aged 18-70 years in good health. V usage is TRBV11-2 and J usage is TRBJ2-1; 9 nucleotides align to TRBD1. Source material: blood. CDR3 nucleotides: TGTGCCAGCAGCTCCGGGACAGGGAGTGCCGATGAGCAGTTCTTC. Residues: CASSSGTGSADEQFF.